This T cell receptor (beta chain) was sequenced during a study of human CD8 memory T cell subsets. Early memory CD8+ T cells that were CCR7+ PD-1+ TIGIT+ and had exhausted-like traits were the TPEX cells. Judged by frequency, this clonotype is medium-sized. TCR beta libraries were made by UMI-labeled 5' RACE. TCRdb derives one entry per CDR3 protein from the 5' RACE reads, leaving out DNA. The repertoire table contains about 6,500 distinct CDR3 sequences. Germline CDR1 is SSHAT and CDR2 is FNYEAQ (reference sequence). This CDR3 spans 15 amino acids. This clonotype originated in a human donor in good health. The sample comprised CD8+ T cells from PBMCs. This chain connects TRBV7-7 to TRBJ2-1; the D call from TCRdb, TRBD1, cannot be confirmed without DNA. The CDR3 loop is CASSPTGGPYNEQFF.